The 32 T cell receptor beta chains in this list originate from one sample, sequenced in a study of regulatory T cells in long-lasting Graves disease. The time point here: persistent/refractory GD, antithyroid drugs over 5 years with positive TRAb. Researchers made the TCR library from RNA that was extracted from PBMCs. Libraries of TCR beta came from iRepertoire HTBI primers plus Arm-PCR of CDR3 regions. Each CDR3 protein gets one entry after TCRdb re-called the multiplex PCR reads with MiXCR. The data hold approximately 470,000 distinct CDR3 sequences, with 20% observed a single time. Sequencing used peripheral blood mononuclear cells (PBMCs), obtained when the disease was refractory, from a patient treated with antithyroid drugs. The origin of the receptors is a female donor with Graves disease.

The chain's CDR3 is CASSQQGNSPLHF. The CDR3 DNA follows: TGTGCCAGCAGCCAACAGGGAAATTCACCCCTCCACTTT. The rearrangement uses TRBV14 and TRBJ1-6; tentatively, D is TRBD1 (5 bases). This CDR3 has 13 residues. The V and J ends lost 2 bases and 7 bases respectively, with 6 bases between them. CDR1 and CDR2 from the germline V gene are SGHDN and FVKESK. Full variable domain (remainder filled in from reference TRBV14 and TRBJ1-6): EAGVTQFPSHSVIEKGQTVTLRCDPISGHDNLYWYRRVMGKEIKFLLHFVKESKQDESGMPNNRFLAERTGGTYSTLKVQPAELEDSGVYFCASSQQGNSPLHFGNGTRLTVT.

V and J are TRBV28 and TRBJ2-3, with D possibly being TRBD2 (6 bases). The CDR3 loop spans 15 amino acids. The V gene's germline CDR1 is MDHEN and CDR2 SYDVKM. V shed 3 bases and J shed 1 base, with 11 bases lying between them. CDR3 DNA sequence: TGTGCCAGCAGTTTTTTAGGGACTGGCACAGATACGCAGTATTTT. Translated, it gives CASSFLGTGTDTQYF.

The rearrangement joins TRBV6-1 to TRBJ2-7; 8 nucleotides agree with TRBD1. In germline, CDR1 is MNHNS, CDR2 SASEGT. The ends lost 6 bases at V and 3 bases at J; junction bases unmatched: 10. The CDR3 has 15 amino acids. In nucleotides, the CDR3 is TGTGCCAGCAGCCTAGGACAGGGCCCAATCTACGAGCAGTACTTC. Translated: CASSLGQGPIYEQYF.

This clonotype was counted ten times or more. This chain connects TRBV2 to TRBJ2-7; D is ambiguous. V was pared by 7 bases and J by 6 bases, with 16 bases between. The CDR3 runs 13 residues. CDR1 is SNHLY and CDR2 is FYNNEI in the germline V gene. The CDR3 DNA follows: TGTGCCAGCATAGCTCCCATCCCAGGCGAGCAGTACTTC. The encoded protein is CASIAPIPGEQYF.

This clonotype was seen only once. Because the CDR3 is missing its conserved closing phenylalanine or tryptophan, this is likely a read error. The chain couples TRBV3-1 to TRBJ2-5; 9 nucleotides match TRBD2. V shed 3 bases, J shed 3 bases, and the junction held 5 bases outside the gene matches. The CDR3 has 15 residues. Germline V gives CDR1 LGHDT, CDR2 YNNKEL (reference sequence). CDR3 sequence: CASSQTSGFKETQYS. The CDR3 nucleotides read TGTGCCAGCAGCCAGACTAGCGGTTTTAAAGAGACCCAGTACTCC.

This clonotype has a count of ten or more. The gene calls are TRBV19 and TRBJ2-7; D is uncertain. Germline CDR1 is LNHDA and CDR2 is SQIVND (reference sequence). This CDR3 comprises 16 residues. V lost 2 bases, J lost 4 bases, and 18 bases lay in between. This CDR3 reads CASSIYSDIPGYEQYF. Here the CDR3 DNA reads TGTGCCAGTAGTATATATTCAGACATCCCCGGATACGAGCAGTACTTC.

At least ten counts were recorded for this clonotype. V gene TRBV6-2 or TRBV6-3 combines with J gene TRBJ1-5; D is unclear. The CDR3 extends over 12 amino acids. V was pared by 2 bases and J by 7 bases, with 6 bases between. Germline V CDR1 and CDR2: MNHEY, SVGEGT. The CDR3 DNA reads as TGTGCCAGCAGTTACATCGGCCAGCCCCAGCATTTT. Its protein product is CASSYIGQPQHF.

This clonotype was detected a few times. The chain uses TRBV5-5 and TRBJ2-7; no reliable D call. Trimming pared 1 base from V and 7 bases from J, leaving 12 bases between. CDR1 and CDR2 from the germline V gene are SGHKS and YYEKEE (reference sequence). The CDR3 extends over 13 amino acids. CDR3 protein: CASSLWVAAEQYF. CDR3 coding DNA: TGTGCCAGCAGCTTGTGGGTTGCGGCGGAGCAGTACTTC.

J is TRBJ1-3 and V is TRBV6-1, with unresolved D. CDR1 MNHNS and CDR2 SASEGT come from the germline V gene. The CDR3 is made up of 14 amino acids. V lost 6 bases and J lost 4, with 13 bases in between. CDR3 nucleotides: TGTGCCAGCAGATCCGGGCAATTGGGAAACACCATATATTTT. Its translation: CASRSGQLGNTIYF.

This clonotype was seen repeatedly, ten times or more. The V and J genes are TRBV28 and TRBJ2-5; 7 bases map to TRBD1. CDR1 and CDR2 from the germline V gene are MDHEN and SYDVKM. V was clipped by 5 bases and J by 1 base; unmatched bases: 10. The CDR3 has 16 residues. CDR3 bases: TGTGCCAGCAGTGCTTATGGACAGGTCATCCAAGAGACCCAGTACTTC. As protein: CASSAYGQVIQETQYF.

Ten or more counts support this clonotype. CDR3 amino acids: CASTSNRGSVATNEKLFF. CDR3 coding DNA: TGTGCCAGCACCTCAAACAGGGGTAGCGTAGCGACTAATGAAAAACTGTTTTTT. The V and J genes are TRBV27 and TRBJ1-4, with 7 bases matching TRBD1. The CDR3 contains 18 residues. V was pared by 7 bases and J by 2 bases, with 16 bases of the junction left unmatched. Germline V lookup: CDR1 MNHEY, CDR2 SMNVEV (reference sequence). The variable domain in full, with the rest retrieved from reference TRBV27 and TRBJ1-4, is EAQVTQNPRYLITVTGKKLTVTCSQNMNHEYMSWYRQDPGLGLRQIYYSMNVEVTDKGDVPEGYKVSRKEKRNFPLILESPSPNQTSLYFCASTSNRGSVATNEKLFFGSGTQLSVL.

This clonotype was counted many times. V gene TRBV6-2 or TRBV6-3 combines with J gene TRBJ1-1; D remains unclear. Germline V gene lookup returns CDR1 MNHEY and CDR2 SVGEGT. V gave up 6 bases and J gave up 4 bases, with 15 bases separating them. The length of the CDR3 is 14 residues. This chain's CDR3 is CASRLLDPRTEAFF. For the CDR3, the DNA is TGTGCCAGCAGACTCCTGGACCCCCGCACTGAAGCTTTCTTT.

This clonotype appeared a few times. The CDR3 is CASSFSNYEQYF. CDR3 nucleotide sequence: TGTGCCAGCAGTTTTTCAAATTACGAGCAGTACTTC. This chain joins TRBV7-8 and TRBJ2-7; D unresolved. V was pared by 6 bases and J by 4 bases, with 10 bases between. In germline, CDR1 is SGHVS, CDR2 FQNEAQ. The CDR3 spans 12 residues.

Only a few counts were recorded for this clonotype. J is TRBJ1-2 and V is TRBV6-5; no clear D gene. Looked up from germline, CDR1 is MNHEY and CDR2 is SVGAGI. The CDR3 is 17 amino acids. V gave up 2 bases and J gave up 3 bases, with 19 bases separating them. CDR3 loop: CASSYLGPGTSHYGYTF. The CDR3 nucleotides are TGTGCCAGCAGTTACCTAGGTCCTGGCACCTCCCACTATGGCTACACCTTC.

In this sample, this clonotype turned up many times. The rearrangement links TRBV7-9 to TRBJ2-7, with 11 bases matching TRBD2. From germline, CDR1 is SEHNR and CDR2 FQNEAQ (reference sequence). The CDR3 is made up of 16 amino acids. The J segment lost 6 bases and the V segment lost 1 base, leaving 8 bases of the junction unmatched. The CDR3 protein is CASSLGTPGLAVEQYF. The CDR3 nucleotides read TGTGCCAGCAGCTTAGGTACTCCGGGACTAGCGGTCGAGCAGTACTTC.

On this clonotype: This may be a read error, as it is one base from a much larger clone. CDR3 region: CAISEYGRDGERYF. Written as DNA, the CDR3 is TGTGCCATCAGTGAGTACGGACGGGACGGCGAGCGGTACTTC. This chain connects TRBV10-3 to TRBJ2-7; D possibly matches TRBD1 or TRBD2 (5 bases each). Germline CDR1 reads ENHRY; CDR2 reads SYGVKD. The CDR3 sequence is 14 residues long.

The V gene is TRBV20-1, the J gene TRBJ2-3, with D perhaps TRBD2 (5 bases). CDR3 length equals 15 residues. The V and J ends lost 5 bases and 1 base respectively, with 16 bases between them. Germline CDR1 and CDR2: DFQATT and SNEGSKA (reference sequence). The CDR3 nucleotides are TGCAGTGCTGACCCTACCAGCGGACGCACAGATACGCAGTATTTT. Its translation is CSADPTSGRTDTQYF.

This clonotype was recorded many times. The genes are TRBV7-9 and TRBJ2-7; 13 bases align to TRBD2. This CDR3 has 16 residues. The germline V gene encodes CDR1 SEHNR and CDR2 FQNEAQ (reference sequence). The junction had 6 bases not matched to a gene; V was cut back by 5 bases and J by 2 bases. The CDR3 coding sequence is TGTGCCAGCAGCCCAACTAGCGGGAGGGCCCCCTACGAGCAGTACTTC. It specifies CASSPTSGRAPYEQYF.

The chain couples TRBV6-2 or TRBV6-3 to TRBJ2-2, with a weak D call TRBD2 (6 bases). Germline loops: CDR1 MNHEY, CDR2 SVGEGT. This CDR3 is built from 14 residues. In DNA form, the CDR3 reads TGTGCTGCCTCCCCCACTAGCCCCACCGGGGAGCTGTTTTTT. It translates to CAASPTSPTGELFF.

In its sample, this clonotype was seen many times. This rearrangement joins TRBV11-2 to TRBJ2-7; D call uncertain. CDR1 and CDR2 (germline): SGHAT, FQNNGV. This CDR3 has 12 amino acids. Trimming removed 1 base from V and 7 bases from J, with 8 bases in between. The CDR3 loop is CASSLVPTEQYF. The CDR3 DNA reads as TGTGCCAGCAGCTTAGTCCCTACGGAGCAGTACTTC.

About this clonotype itself: A read error is possible here, since a much larger clone lies one base away. The chain has TRBV7-2 and TRBJ2-7; no definite D call. V dropped 4 bases and J dropped 7 bases, with 17 bases sitting between them. The CDR3 totals 14 residues. Per the germline V gene, CDR1 is SGHTA and CDR2 is FQGNSA. The CDR3 DNA reads as TGTGCCAGCAGCTCCGCCCACACAGCACAGGAGCAGTACTTC. It specifies CASSSAHTAQEQYF.

This clonotype was observed many times. CDR3 coding DNA: TGTGCCAGCAGTATGGGACAGGCGGTCGGCGAGCAGTACTTC. This codes for CASSMGQAVGEQYF. The chain carries TRBV27 and TRBJ2-7; 8 nucleotides agree with TRBD1. Unmatched junction bases numbered 9, after V lost 5 bases and J lost 6 bases. The CDR3 contains 14 residues. Per germline, CDR1 MNHEY and CDR2 SMNVEV (reference sequence).

The chain is built from TRBV20-1 and TRBJ2-1, with D perhaps given as TRBD1 or TRBD2 (5 bases each). V was pared by 4 bases and J by 15 bases, with 16 bases between. The CDR3 has 11 residues. CDR1 and CDR2 (germline): DFQATT, SNEGSKA (reference sequence). CDR3 sequence: CSATPGTRGFF. The DNA of the CDR3 is TGCAGTGCTACCCCGGGAACGAGGGGGTTCTTC.

The chain is built from TRBV7-9 and TRBJ2-7; D gene unclear. V was clipped by 2 bases and J by 2 bases, with 13 bases between them. This CDR3 has 15 amino acids. Germline V CDR1 and CDR2: SEHNR, FQNEAQ (reference sequence). Here the CDR3 DNA reads TGTGCCAGCAGCTTAAATACAGCTCGCGCCTACGAGCAGTACTTC. Translated: CASSLNTARAYEQYF.

This chain joins TRBV6-9 and TRBJ2-1; D is possibly TRBD2 (5 bases). The germline V gene encodes CDR1 MNHGY and CDR2 SVAAGI. The CDR3 sequence is 14 residues long. V lost 4 bases, J lost 7 bases, and 14 bases lay in between. The CDR3: CASSSDFWANEQFF. CDR3 DNA sequence: TGTGCCAGCAGTTCGGACTTCTGGGCTAATGAGCAGTTCTTC.

The chain is built from TRBV10-3 and TRBJ1-1; 7 bases agree with TRBD1. CDR1 and CDR2 (germline): ENHRY, SYGVKD. The trim removed 3 bases at V and 6 bases at J, leaving 13 bases unmatched. The CDR3 sequence is 16 residues long. Here the CDR3 DNA reads TGTGCCATCAGTGACGGTCGTCAGGGGGAAATCCCTGAAGCTTTCTTT. Amino acids: CAISDGRQGEIPEAFF.

This clonotype was picked up many times. V usage is TRBV7-8 and J usage is TRBJ1-5, with 9 bases identical to TRBD1. The CDR3 has 18 amino acids. The trim removed 5 bases at V and 0 bases at J, leaving 11 bases unmatched. The germline V gene encodes CDR1 SGHVS and CDR2 FQNEAQ. The CDR3 DNA follows: TGTGCCAGCAGCCGAGGGACAGGGACGGTTTTTAGCAATCAGCCCCAGCATTTT. It translates to CASSRGTGTVFSNQPQHF. The full variable domain, its missing parts supplied by reference TRBV7-8 and TRBJ1-5, is GAGVSQSPRYKVAKRGQDVALRCDPISGHVSLFWYQQALGQGPEFLTYFQNEAQLDKSGLPSDRFFAERPEGSVSTLKIQRTQQEDSAVYLCASSRGTGTVFSNQPQHFGDGTRLSIL.

The gene calls are TRBV11-1 and TRBJ2-1; D is undetermined. V shed 5 bases and J shed 8 bases, with 10 bases lying between them. The CDR3 covers 12 residues. Germline assignment: CDR1 SGHAT and CDR2 FQDESV (reference sequence). The CDR3 DNA sequence: TGTGCCAGCAGCCCCCCTTGGGATGAGCAGTTCTTC. Residues: CASSPPWDEQFF.

The chain uses TRBV28 and TRBJ2-7, with D uncertain. The CDR3 is 9 amino acids. The V end lost 8 bases, the J end lost 12 bases, and 11 bases lay between the germline ends. CDR1 and CDR2 from the germline V gene are MDHEN and SYDVKM. The CDR3 protein is CASGNNPYF. In DNA, the CDR3 is TGTGCCAGCGGCAACAATCCGTACTTC.

This clonotype occurred a few times. The chain employs TRBV5-1 and TRBJ2-2; either TRBD1 or TRBD2 may supply D (5 bases each). The germline V gene has CDR1 SGHRS and CDR2 YFSETQ. The CDR3 consists of 15 residues. With 1 base removed from V and 4 bases from J, the gap between germline ends came to 11 bases. CDR3 protein: CASSLRPGTTGELFF. For the CDR3, the DNA is TGCGCCAGCAGCTTGCGCCCAGGGACCACCGGGGAGCTGTTTTTT.

This clonotype has a count of ten or more. The chain employs TRBV27 and TRBJ1-2; D is perhaps TRBD1 (6 bases). The CDR3 has 18 amino acids. Germline V gives CDR1 MNHEY, CDR2 SMNVEV (reference sequence). V lost 6 bases and J 0 bases, leaving 23 bases between the germline ends. The DNA for the CDR3 is TGTGCCAGCAGCTCATGGGTCAGGGGAACCAATCCTAACTATGGCTACACCTTC. This encodes CASSSWVRGTNPNYGYTF.

This clonotype has ten or more counts. The CDR3 nucleotides read TGTGCCAGCACCCGGGACAATAGCAATCAGCCCCAGCATTTT. Protein sequence: CASTRDNSNQPQHF. The chain combines TRBV2 with TRBJ1-5; perhaps TRBD1 as D (6 bases). The CDR3 extends over 14 amino acids. CDR1 SNHLY and CDR2 FYNNEI come from the germline V gene. Trimming removed 7 bases from V and 0 bases from J, with 10 bases in between.